A single sample gave rise to the 17 T cell receptor beta chains below, sequenced in a study of CD8 T cells in Susac syndrome. Roughly 0.45 to 1 ug RNA was reverse transcribed with random hexamers. TCRdb recomputed calls from the immunoSEQ multiplex PCR reads with MiXCR, one row per CDR3 protein. This table has 20,000 or so distinct CDR3 sequences, approximately 95% appearing once. Specimen: CD8+ T cells from PBMCs. These receptors were taken from a human donor in good health.

The V call is TRBV28, the J call TRBJ2-7, with 9 bases matching TRBD1. The V gene's germline CDR1 is MDHEN and CDR2 SYDVKM. The V gene end was trimmed by 4 bases and the J gene end by 2 bases; junction bases not matched to a gene: 6. This CDR3 is 15 amino acids long. The CDR3 loop is CASSSRDRAPYEQYF. CDR3 DNA sequence: TGTGCCAGCAGTTCCCGGGACAGGGCGCCCTACGAGCAGTACTTC.

This rearrangement joins TRBV6-5 to TRBJ2-1; D is undetermined. The length of the CDR3 is 14 residues. Germline V lookup: CDR1 MNHEY, CDR2 SVGAGI. V shed 2 bases and J shed 2 bases, with 7 bases lying between them. This chain's CDR3 is CASSYGGTYNEQFF. Written as DNA, the CDR3 is TGTGCCAGCAGTTACGGCGGTACCTACAATGAGCAGTTCTTC.

The chain uses TRBV24-1 and TRBJ2-3, with TRBD1 identical over 9 bases. The V gene end was trimmed by 4 bases and the J gene end by 3 bases; junction bases not matched to a gene: 13. CDR3 length: 18 residues. Germline CDR1 and CDR2: KGHDR and SFDVKD. CDR3 coding DNA: TGTGCCACCAGTGAGATGCCACCGGGACAGGGACCTACAGATACGCAGTATTTT. Its protein product is CATSEMPPGQGPTDTQYF.

This chain links TRBV5-1 with TRBJ2-4; D not resolved. Trimming shortened V by 4 bases and J by 8 bases, and 22 bases separated the two germline ends. Germline V gene sequence: CDR1 SGHRS, CDR2 YFSETQ. The CDR3 is 16 amino acids. The CDR3, as DNA: TGCGCCAGCAGCACCTACCGGGCGCCGGGTCCGCACATTCAGTACTTC. Encoded protein: CASSTYRAPGPHIQYF. Full variable domain (remainder filled in from reference TRBV5-1 and TRBJ2-4): KAGVTQTPRYLIKTRGQQVTLSCSPISGHRSVSWYQQTPGQGLQFLFEYFSETQRNKGNFPGRFSGRQFSNSRSEMNVSTLELGDSALYLCASSTYRAPGPHIQYFGAGTRLSVL.

The chain links TRBV11-2 to TRBJ1-2, with a possible D match to TRBD1 (5 bases). Germline lookup yields CDR1 SGHAT and CDR2 FQNNGV. The V and J ends lost 8 bases and 2 bases respectively, with 9 bases between them. CDR3 length: 12 amino acids. This chain's CDR3 is CASATANYGYTF. CDR3 nucleotides: TGTGCCAGCGCGACAGCGAACTATGGCTACACCTTC. The entire variable domain, with the rest obtained from reference TRBV11-2 and TRBJ1-2, is as follows: EAGVAQSPRYKIIEKRQSVAFWCNPISGHATLYWYQQILGQGPKLLIQFQNNGVVDDSQLPKDRFSAERLKGVDSTLKIQPAKLEDSAVYLCASATANYGYTFGSGTRLTVV.

This chain links TRBV29-1 with TRBJ2-3; TRBD2 matches 10 bases. CDR3 length: 13 amino acids. The germline gives CDR1 SQVTM, CDR2 ANQGSEA. The CDR3 nucleotides are TGCAGTTCACTAGCGGGATATACAGATACGCAGTATTTT. This gives the protein CSSLAGYTDTQYF.

The V and J genes are TRBV6-2 or TRBV6-3 and TRBJ2-3; D is ambiguous. Germline lookup yields CDR1 MNHEY and CDR2 SVGEGT. V was clipped by 2 bases and J by 3 bases, with 9 bases between them. The CDR3 is made up of 14 amino acids. The chain's CDR3 is CASSYVAETDTQYF. The CDR3 DNA sequence: TGTGCCAGCAGTTACGTTGCGGAGACAGATACGCAGTATTTT.

V usage is TRBV14 and J usage is TRBJ1-1, with D tentatively TRBD1 (5 bases). Trimming left V 9 bases short and J 3 bases short, with 14 bases between. The CDR3 totals 13 residues. The germline V gene has CDR1 SGHDN and CDR2 FVKESK. The CDR3 nucleotides read TGTGCCAGTCGCGGGGGGACCTACACTGAAGCTTTCTTT. Translated: CASRGGTYTEAFF.

The chain recombines TRBV7-8 with TRBJ2-1; D is ambiguous. This CDR3 is built from 12 residues. V was pared by 2 bases and J by 7 bases, with 6 bases between. Germline lookup yields CDR1 SGHVS and CDR2 FQNEAQ. For the CDR3, the DNA is TGTGCCAGCAGCTTATCCACTAATGAGCAGTTCTTC. This codes for CASSLSTNEQFF.

The chain couples TRBV13 to TRBJ2-3, with 16 bases identical to TRBD2. CDR3 length equals 20 residues. Germline CDR1 and CDR2: PRHDT and FYEKMQ (reference sequence). With 5 bases clipped from V and 7 bases from J, the junction kept 18 bases outside the gene matches. Here the CDR3 reads CASSTSGTSGRAPWSNTQYF. The CDR3 DNA reads TGTGCCAGCAGCACAAGCGGGACTAGCGGGAGGGCCCCATGGAGCAATACGCAGTATTTT.

This clonotype appeared once. This rearrangement joins TRBV28 to TRBJ2-5, with 15 nucleotides matching TRBD2. From germline, CDR1 is MDHEN and CDR2 SYDVKM. CDR3 size: 16 residues. V was clipped by 4 bases and J by 4 bases; unmatched bases: 4. The CDR3 DNA is TGTGCCAGCAGTTCGGGACTAGCGGGAGGAGGAGAGACCCAGTACTTC. It yields the protein CASSSGLAGGGETQYF.

The chain carries TRBV5-4 and TRBJ2-3, with TRBD1 matching over 8 bases. V gave up 0 bases and J gave up 3 bases; unmatched junction bases: 9. The CDR3 spans 17 residues. Germline V gene data show CDR1 as SGHNT and CDR2 as YYREEE (reference sequence). CDR3 bases: TGTGCCAGCAGCTTGGCCCTCAGGGGGCAGGAAACAGATACGCAGTATTTT. Translation: CASSLALRGQETDTQYF.

This chain links TRBV5-5 with TRBJ2-7; the match to TRBD1 covers 9 bases. The germline gives CDR1 SGHKS, CDR2 YYEKEE (reference sequence). The CDR3 totals 17 residues. V lost 1 base and J lost 3; bases outside the gene matches: 11. The CDR3 region has the DNA TGTGCCAGCAGCTTGACGTTGGCCGGGACAGGGATCTACGAGCAGTACTTC. Translating it yields CASSLTLAGTGIYEQYF.

V gene TRBV29-1 combines with J gene TRBJ1-2; weak D call: TRBD1 (6 bases). Trimming stripped 6 bases from V and 0 bases from J, with 11 bases between. CDR3 length: 13 amino acids. Germline V gives CDR1 SQVTM, CDR2 ANQGSEA. DNA for the CDR3: TGCAGCGTCAAGACAGGATCTAACTATGGCTACACCTTC. Its translation: CSVKTGSNYGYTF.

V and J are TRBV7-9 and TRBJ2-7; 7 bases fit TRBD2. The CDR3 totals 15 residues. CDR1 and CDR2 (germline): SEHNR, FQNEAQ (reference sequence). V lost 1 base, J lost 3 bases, and 6 bases stayed unmatched. The CDR3, as DNA: TGTGCCAGCAGCTTAGTTGCTAGCGGCCTCTACGAGCAGTACTTC. Amino acid sequence: CASSLVASGLYEQYF.

This chain connects TRBV28 to TRBJ2-1; tentative D call: TRBD2 (5 bases). The CDR3 consists of 16 residues. CDR1 is MDHEN and CDR2 is SYDVKM in the germline V gene. Trimming pared 5 bases from V and 4 bases from J, leaving 18 bases between. CDR3 loop: CASSVLGIWTYNEQFF. CDR3 DNA sequence: TGTGCCAGCAGTGTCCTGGGGATTTGGACTTACAATGAGCAGTTCTTC. Full variable domain (missing parts from reference TRBV28 and TRBJ2-1): DVKVTQSSRYLVKRTGEKVFLECVQDMDHENMFWYRQDPGLGLRLIYFSYDVKMKEKGDIPEGYSVSREKKERFSLILESASTNQTSMYLCASSVLGIWTYNEQFFGPGTRLTVL.

This chain connects TRBV27 to TRBJ2-1; 10 bases line up with TRBD2. J gave up 7 bases and V 4 bases, and 4 bases lay outside the gene matches. This CDR3 spans 14 amino acids. Germline CDR1 and CDR2: MNHEY and SMNVEV (reference sequence). The CDR3 coding sequence is TGTGCCAGCAGTTCAAGCGGGAGGGGGAATGAGCAGTTCTTC. This sequence encodes CASSSSGRGNEQFF.